The T cell receptor (beta chain) under discussion was sequenced for a study of human CD8 memory T cell subsets (dated by TCRdb to 2018 to 2020). Study-wide context: TCRbeta repertoires of stem-like (TSTEM), progenitor exhausted-like (TPEX) and effector memory CD8+ T cell subsets were compared to assess their clonal relationships. TCRbeta repertoires were obtained from TSTEM, TPEX and effector memory subsets contributed by each of several donors. Points the paper makes about the study in general: Based on Chao1 estimates, TSTEM subsets appeared to have greater repertoire diversity than TPEX subsets, which may reflect a broader range of specificities. Only TCRbeta chains were sequenced, and the repertoire comparisons were based on several donors and tested using paired t-tests with Bonferroni correction. Although both stem-like subsets shared clonotypes with effector memory cells, the overlap between TSTEM and TPEX repertoires was minimal, suggesting distinct antigen spectra for the TSTEM and TPEX subsets. Normalized Shannon-Wiener diversity was similarly high in the TSTEM and TPEX subsets, while the effector memory subsets were comparatively less diverse.

In regard to this clonotype: Its antigen is not yet known.

Via the germline V gene, CDR1 is MDHEN and CDR2 SYDVKM. Spanning cysteine to phenylalanine, the CDR3 consists of 14 amino acids. DNA is not on record. CCR7+ PD-1- TIGIT- cells were defined as stem-like memory CD8+ T cells (TSTEM). Density gradient separation was used to isolate peripheral blood mononuclear cells from buffy coats of healthy donors. In the study, total CD8+ T cells were enriched by negative magnetic separation with EasySep or MojoSort CD8+ T cell isolation kits. An RNeasy Mini Kit was used to extract total RNA from duplicate vials of 150,000 sorted CD8+ T cells per subset. The PBMCs were used fresh or after being cryopreserved in fetal bovine serum with around 10% DMSO. Fluorescence-activated cell sorting on a FACSAria III was used to sort the CD8+ T cell subsets to purity. The sample was run on a NextSeq 550. A Human TCR Profiling Kit was used to prepare UMI-labeled 5' RACE TCRbeta libraries. Every TCRbeta library was prepared in parallel with an identical number of PCR cycles. In the original analysis: Between 3,000 and 18,000 functional CDR3beta clonotypes were contained in each TCRbeta library. UMI extraction and consensus assembly used MIGEC 1.2.9, requiring at least three reads per UMI. MiXCR 3.0.3 was used to extract in-frame CDR3beta repertoires. After each sample was downsampled to 42,000 randomly selected UMIs, diversity metrics were computed in VDJtools 1.2.1. Repertoire overlap metrics D, R and F2 were calculated in VDJtools for the top 3,000 clones of each sample pair. The reads went through TCRdb reprocessing, and each CDR3 protein sequence gets one entry with no DNA. Clone size and V and J calls follow TCRdb, not the original study. The table for this sample records over 8,000 distinct CDR3 sequences. Of the sample, 8% to 10% is held by the ten largest clones.

Recombination connected TRBV28 to TRBJ2-3; TCRdb indicates TRBD2, and absent DNA this call remains unverified. The source material was CD8+ stem-like memory T cells (TSCM and TCM) sorted from PBMCs. The sample's cell subset or site label, decoded: stem-like memory CD8 T cells (TSTEM), CCR7+ PD-1- TIGIT-. This clonotype was sampled from a human donor in good health. The CDR3 reads CASSLGGSTDTQYF. With all but the CDR3 taken from the reference TRBV28 and TRBJ2-3 genes, the full variable domain is: DVKVTQSSRYLVKRTGEKVFLECVQDMDHENMFWYRQDPGLGLRLIYFSYDVKMKEKGDIPEGYSVSREKKERFSLILESASTNQTSMYLCASSLGGSTDTQYFGPGTRLTVL.